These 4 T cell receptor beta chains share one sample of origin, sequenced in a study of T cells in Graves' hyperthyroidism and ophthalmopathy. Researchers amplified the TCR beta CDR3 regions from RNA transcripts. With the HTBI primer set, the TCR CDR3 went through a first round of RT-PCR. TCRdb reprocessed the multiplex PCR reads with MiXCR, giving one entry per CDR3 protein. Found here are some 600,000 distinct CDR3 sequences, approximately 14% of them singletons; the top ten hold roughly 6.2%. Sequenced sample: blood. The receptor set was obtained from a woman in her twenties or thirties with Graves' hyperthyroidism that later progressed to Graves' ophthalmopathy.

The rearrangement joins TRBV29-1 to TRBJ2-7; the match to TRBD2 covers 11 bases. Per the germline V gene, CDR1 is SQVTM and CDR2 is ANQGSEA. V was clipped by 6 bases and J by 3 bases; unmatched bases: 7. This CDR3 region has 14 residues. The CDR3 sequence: CSVGTSGIHYEQYF. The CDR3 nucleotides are TGCAGCGTGGGGACTAGCGGAATCCACTACGAGCAGTACTTC.

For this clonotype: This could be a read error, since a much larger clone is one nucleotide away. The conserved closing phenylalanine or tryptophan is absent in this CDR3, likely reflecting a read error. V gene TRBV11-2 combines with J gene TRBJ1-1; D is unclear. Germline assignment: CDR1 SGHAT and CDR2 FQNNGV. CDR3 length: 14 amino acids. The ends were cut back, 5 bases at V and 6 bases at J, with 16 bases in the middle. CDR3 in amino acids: CASSPPLTRPEAFL. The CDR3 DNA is TGTGCCAGCAGCCCCCCCCTGACACGTCCTGAAGCTTTCCTT.

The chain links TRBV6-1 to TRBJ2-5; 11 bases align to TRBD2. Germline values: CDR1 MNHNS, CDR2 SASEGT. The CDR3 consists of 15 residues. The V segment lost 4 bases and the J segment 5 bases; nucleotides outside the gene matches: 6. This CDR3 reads CASSVGTSGSETQYF. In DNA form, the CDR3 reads TGTGCCAGCAGTGTCGGAACTAGCGGGAGTGAGACCCAGTACTTC.

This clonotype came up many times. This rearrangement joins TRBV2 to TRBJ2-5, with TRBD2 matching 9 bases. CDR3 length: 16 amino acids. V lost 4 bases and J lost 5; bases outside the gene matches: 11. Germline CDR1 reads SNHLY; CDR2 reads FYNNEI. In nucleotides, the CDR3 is TGTGCCAGCAGTGGGGGGTATAGCGGGAGTTTGGAGACCCAGTACTTC. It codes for CASSGGYSGSLETQYF.